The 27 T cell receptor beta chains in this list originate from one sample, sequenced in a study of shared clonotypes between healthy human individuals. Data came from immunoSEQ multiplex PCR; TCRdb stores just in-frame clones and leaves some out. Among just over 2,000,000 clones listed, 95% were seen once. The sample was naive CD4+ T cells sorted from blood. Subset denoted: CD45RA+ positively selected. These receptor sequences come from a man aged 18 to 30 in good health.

The CDR3 sequence: CASSDAGGNTGELFF. CDR3 bases: TGCGCCAGCAGTGATGCGGGAGGGAACACCGGGGAGCTGTTTTTT. The chain couples TRBV10-1 to TRBJ2-2; TRBD2 aligns across 8 bases. V shed 3 bases, J shed 1 base, and the junction held 1 base outside the gene matches. CDR1 is WNHNN, CDR2 SYGVQD, per germline (reference sequence). This CDR3 spans 15 amino acids.

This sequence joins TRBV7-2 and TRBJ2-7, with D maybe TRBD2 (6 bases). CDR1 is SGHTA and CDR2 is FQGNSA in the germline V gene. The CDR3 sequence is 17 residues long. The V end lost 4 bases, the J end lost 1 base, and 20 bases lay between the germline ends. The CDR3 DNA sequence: TGTGCCAGCAGCTCCCTGGCGATGGCGGGAAGTTCCTACGAGCAGTACTTC. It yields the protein CASSSLAMAGSSYEQYF.

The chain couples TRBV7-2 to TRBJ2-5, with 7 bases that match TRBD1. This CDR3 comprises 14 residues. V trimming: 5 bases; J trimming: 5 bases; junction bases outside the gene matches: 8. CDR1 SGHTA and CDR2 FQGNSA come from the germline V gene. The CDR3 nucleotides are TGTGCCAGCAGCCTTCCGACAGGGCTCGAGACCCAGTACTTC. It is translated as CASSLPTGLETQYF. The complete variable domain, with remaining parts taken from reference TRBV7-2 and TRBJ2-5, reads GAGVSQSPSNKVTEKGKDVELRCDPISGHTALYWYRQSLGQGLEFLIYFQGNSAPDKSGLPSDRFSAERTGGSVSTLTIQRTQQEDSAVYLCASSLPTGLETQYFGPGTRLLVL.

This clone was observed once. The CDR3 DNA follows: TGTGCCAGAGCCAGGTATAGCAATCAGCCCCAGCATTTT. Its protein product is CARARYSNQPQHF. V gene TRBV19 combines with J gene TRBJ1-5; no reliable D call. The V end was cut by 9 bases, the J end by 0 bases, with 9 bases between. Germline V CDR1 and CDR2: LNHDA, SQIVND (reference sequence). The CDR3 contains 13 residues.

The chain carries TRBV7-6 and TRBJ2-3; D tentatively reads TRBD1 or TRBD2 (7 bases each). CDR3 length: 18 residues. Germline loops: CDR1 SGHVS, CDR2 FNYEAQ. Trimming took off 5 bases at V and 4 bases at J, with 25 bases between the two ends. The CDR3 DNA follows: TGTGCCAGCAGCGCCTCGTCAGGGGGGGCATTTGGAGCAGATACGCAGTATTTT. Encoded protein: CASSASSGGAFGADTQYF.

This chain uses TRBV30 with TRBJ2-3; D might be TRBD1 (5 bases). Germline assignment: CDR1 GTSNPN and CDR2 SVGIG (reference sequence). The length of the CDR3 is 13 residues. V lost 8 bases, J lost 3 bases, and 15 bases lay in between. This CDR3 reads CARKVRATDTQYF. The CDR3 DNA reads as TGTGCCCGGAAGGTCAGGGCAACAGATACGCAGTATTTT.

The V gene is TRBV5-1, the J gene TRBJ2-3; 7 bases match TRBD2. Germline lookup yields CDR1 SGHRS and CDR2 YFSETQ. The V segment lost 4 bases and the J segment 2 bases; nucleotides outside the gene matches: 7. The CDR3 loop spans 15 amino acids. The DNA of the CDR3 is TGCGCCAGCAGCGGGGGAGGGGACGCCACAGATACGCAGTATTTT. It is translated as CASSGGGDATDTQYF.

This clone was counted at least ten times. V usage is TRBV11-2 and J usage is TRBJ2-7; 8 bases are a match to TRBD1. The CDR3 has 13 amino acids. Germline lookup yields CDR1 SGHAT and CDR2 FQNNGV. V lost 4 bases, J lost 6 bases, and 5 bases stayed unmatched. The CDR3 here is CASSSTGVGEQYF. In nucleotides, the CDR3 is TGTGCCAGCAGCTCGACAGGGGTGGGCGAGCAGTACTTC.

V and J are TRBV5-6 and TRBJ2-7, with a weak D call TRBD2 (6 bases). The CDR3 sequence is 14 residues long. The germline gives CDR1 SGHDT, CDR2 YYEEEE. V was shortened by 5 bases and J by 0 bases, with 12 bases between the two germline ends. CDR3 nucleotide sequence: TGTGCCAGCAGTGGGGGGACGGGCTCCTACGAGCAGTACTTC. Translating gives CASSGGTGSYEQYF.

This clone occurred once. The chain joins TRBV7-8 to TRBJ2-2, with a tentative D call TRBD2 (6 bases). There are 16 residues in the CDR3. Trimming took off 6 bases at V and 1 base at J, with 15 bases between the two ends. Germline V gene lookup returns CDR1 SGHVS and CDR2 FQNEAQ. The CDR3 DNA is TGTGCCAGCAGAAGGAGGGCCGCGCAGAACACCGGGGAGCTGTTTTTT. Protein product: CASRRRAAQNTGELFF.

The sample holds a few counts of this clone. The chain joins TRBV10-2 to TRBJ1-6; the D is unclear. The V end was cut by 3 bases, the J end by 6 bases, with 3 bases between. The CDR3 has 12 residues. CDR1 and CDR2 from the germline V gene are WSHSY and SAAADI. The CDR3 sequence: CASSDVNSPLHF. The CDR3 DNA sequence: TGCGCCAGCAGTGATGTTAATTCACCCCTCCACTTT.

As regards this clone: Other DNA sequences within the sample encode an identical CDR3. CDR3 nucleotides: TGCAGCGTTGGTAGGGGCTACAATGAGCAGTTCTTC. Amino acid sequence: CSVGRGYNEQFF. This chain uses TRBV29-1 with TRBJ2-1, with a possible D match to TRBD1 (5 bases). The ends were cut back, 4 bases at V and 3 bases at J, with 7 bases in the middle. Germline V lookup: CDR1 SQVTM, CDR2 ANQGSEA. The CDR3 has 12 amino acids.

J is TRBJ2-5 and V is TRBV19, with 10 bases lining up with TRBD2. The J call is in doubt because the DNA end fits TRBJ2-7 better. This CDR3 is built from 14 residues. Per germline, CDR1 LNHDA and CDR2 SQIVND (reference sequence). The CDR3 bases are TGTGCCAGTAGGGAGCGGGGGGGCTCCTACGAGCAGTACTTC. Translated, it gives CASRERGGSYEQYF.

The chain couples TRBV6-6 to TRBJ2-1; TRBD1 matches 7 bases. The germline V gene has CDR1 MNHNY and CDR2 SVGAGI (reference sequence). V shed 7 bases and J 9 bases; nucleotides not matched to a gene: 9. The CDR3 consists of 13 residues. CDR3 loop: CASKTGNSGEQFF. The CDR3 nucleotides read TGTGCCAGCAAGACAGGGAATAGTGGTGAGCAGTTCTTC.

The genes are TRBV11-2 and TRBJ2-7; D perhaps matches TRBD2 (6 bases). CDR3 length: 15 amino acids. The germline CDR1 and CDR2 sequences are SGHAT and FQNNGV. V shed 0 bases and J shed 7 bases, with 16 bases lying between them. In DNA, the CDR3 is TGTGCCAGCAGCTTAGATGCCCCCGGGAGTTATGAGCAGTACTTC. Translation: CASSLDAPGSYEQYF.

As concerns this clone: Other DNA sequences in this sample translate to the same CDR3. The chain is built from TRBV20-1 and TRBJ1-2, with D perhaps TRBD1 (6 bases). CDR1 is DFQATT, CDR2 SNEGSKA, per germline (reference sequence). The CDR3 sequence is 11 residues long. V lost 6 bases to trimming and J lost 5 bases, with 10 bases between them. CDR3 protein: CSARGGYGYTF. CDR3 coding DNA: TGCAGTGCCAGGGGAGGGTATGGCTACACCTTC.

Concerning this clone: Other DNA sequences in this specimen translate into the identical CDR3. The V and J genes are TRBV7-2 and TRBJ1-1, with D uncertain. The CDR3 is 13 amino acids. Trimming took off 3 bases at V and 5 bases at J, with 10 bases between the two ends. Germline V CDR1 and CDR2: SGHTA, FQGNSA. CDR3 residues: CASSFGERTEAFF. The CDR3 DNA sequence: TGTGCCAGCAGCTTCGGGGAGCGAACTGAAGCTTTCTTT. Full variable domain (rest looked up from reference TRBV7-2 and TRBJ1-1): GAGVSQSPSNKVTEKGKDVELRCDPISGHTALYWYRQSLGQGLEFLIYFQGNSAPDKSGLPSDRFSAERTGGSVSTLTIQRTQQEDSAVYLCASSFGERTEAFFGQGTRLTVV.

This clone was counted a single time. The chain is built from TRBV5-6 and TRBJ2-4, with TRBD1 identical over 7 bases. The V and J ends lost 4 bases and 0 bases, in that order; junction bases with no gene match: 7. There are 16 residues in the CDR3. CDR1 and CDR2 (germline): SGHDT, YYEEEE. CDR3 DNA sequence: TGTGCCAGCAGCCCTCGGGACAGCCTAGCCAAAAACATTCAGTACTTC. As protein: CASSPRDSLAKNIQYF.

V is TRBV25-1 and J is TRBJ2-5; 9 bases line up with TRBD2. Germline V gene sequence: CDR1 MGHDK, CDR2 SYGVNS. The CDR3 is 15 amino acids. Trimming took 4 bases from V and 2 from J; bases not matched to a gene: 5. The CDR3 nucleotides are TGTGCCAGCAGTGTTCTGGCGGGGGGGCAAGAGACCCAGTACTTC. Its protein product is CASSVLAGGQETQYF.

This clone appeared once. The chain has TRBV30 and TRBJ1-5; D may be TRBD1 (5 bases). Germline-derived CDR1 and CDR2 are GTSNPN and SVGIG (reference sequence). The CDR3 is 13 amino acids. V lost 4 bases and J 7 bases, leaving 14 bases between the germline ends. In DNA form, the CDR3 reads TGTGCCTGGAATCGGGACGTGGGACAGCCCCAGCATTTT. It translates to CAWNRDVGQPQHF.

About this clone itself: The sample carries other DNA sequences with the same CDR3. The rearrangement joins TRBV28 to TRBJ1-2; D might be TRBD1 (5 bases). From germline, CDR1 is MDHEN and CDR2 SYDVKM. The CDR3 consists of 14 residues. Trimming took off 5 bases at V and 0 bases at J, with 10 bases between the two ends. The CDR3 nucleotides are TGTGCCAGCAGTCTGGCGGGGCCTAACTATGGCTACACCTTC. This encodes CASSLAGPNYGYTF.

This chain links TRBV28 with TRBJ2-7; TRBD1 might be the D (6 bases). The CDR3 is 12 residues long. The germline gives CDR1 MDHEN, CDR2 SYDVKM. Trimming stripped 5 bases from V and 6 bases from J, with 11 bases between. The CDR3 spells CASSRQVTEQYF. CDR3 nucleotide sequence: TGTGCCAGCAGTCGACAGGTCACCGAGCAGTACTTC.

The CDR3 region has the DNA TGTGCCAGCAGCTTGGATCGAACAGGGGGTGTTGGCTACACCTTC. Its protein is CASSLDRTGGVGYTF. The chain employs TRBV5-4 and TRBJ1-2; the match to TRBD1 covers 8 bases. This CDR3 contains 15 residues. V was pared by 0 bases and J by 7 bases, with 8 bases of the junction left unmatched. Germline V gives CDR1 SGHNT, CDR2 YYREEE (reference sequence).

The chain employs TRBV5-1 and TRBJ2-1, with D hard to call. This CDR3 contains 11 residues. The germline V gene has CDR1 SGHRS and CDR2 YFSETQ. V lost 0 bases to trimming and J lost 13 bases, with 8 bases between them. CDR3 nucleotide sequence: TGCGCCAGCAGCTTGGCTGGGATCCAGTTCTTC. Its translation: CASSLAGIQFF. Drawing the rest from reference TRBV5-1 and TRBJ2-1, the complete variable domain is KAGVTQTPRYLIKTRGQQVTLSCSPISGHRSVSWYQQTPGQGLQFLFEYFSETQRNKGNFPGRFSGRQFSNSRSEMNVSTLELGDSALYLCASSLAGIQFFGPGTRLTVL.

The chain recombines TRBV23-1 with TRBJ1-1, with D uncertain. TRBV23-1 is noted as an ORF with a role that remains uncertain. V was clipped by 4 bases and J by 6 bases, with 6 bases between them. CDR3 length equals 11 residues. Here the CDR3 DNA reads TGCGCCAGCAGTCGGCCCGCTGAAGCTTTCTTT. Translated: CASSRPAEAFF.

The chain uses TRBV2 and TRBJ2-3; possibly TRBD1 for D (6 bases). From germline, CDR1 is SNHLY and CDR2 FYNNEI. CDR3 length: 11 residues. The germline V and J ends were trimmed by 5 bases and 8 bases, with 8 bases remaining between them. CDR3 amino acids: CASSSQGTQYF. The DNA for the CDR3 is TGTGCCAGCAGTTCACAGGGTACGCAGTATTTT.

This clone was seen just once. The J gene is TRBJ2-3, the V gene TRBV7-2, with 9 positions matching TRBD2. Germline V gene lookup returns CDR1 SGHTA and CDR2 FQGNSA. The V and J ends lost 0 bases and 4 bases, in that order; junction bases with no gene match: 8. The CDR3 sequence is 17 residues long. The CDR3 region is CASSLAGVAGAADTQYF. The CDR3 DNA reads TGTGCCAGCAGCTTAGCAGGGGTAGCGGGAGCAGCAGATACGCAGTATTTT.